Listed below are T cell receptor beta chains from one sample, sequenced in a study of T cells in lung cancer brain metastases. Method: immunoSEQ multiplex PCR; TCRdb's copy keeps in-frame clones and lacks some. Of thousands of clones in the sample, approximately 83% were seen once. The sequencing input was tumor tissue from the primary lung tumor. The receptors were sampled from a middle-aged man with non-small cell lung cancer. CDR3s include the opening cysteine and the closing phenylalanine or tryptophan. D genes are given only for firm matches. Only part of the rows carry a size: once, few, many, or a class if the clone is expanded.

clone_size: once
v_call: TRBV7-3
d_call: -
j_call: TRBJ2-2
cdr3_aa: CASSGGGDTGELFF
cdr3_nt: TGTGCCAGCAGCGGAGGGGGGGACACCGGGGAACTGTTTTTT

clone_size: -
v_call: TRBV7-2
d_call: TRBD2
j_call: TRBJ2-1
cdr3_aa: CASSLAGGPSEQFF
cdr3_nt: TGTGCCAGCAGCTTGGCGGGGGGGCCGAGTGAGCAGTTCTTC

clone_size: -
v_call: TRBV13
d_call: -
j_call: TRBJ2-7
cdr3_aa: CASSPVGGWSYEQYF
cdr3_nt: TGTGCCAGCAGCCCCGTTGGGGGATGGTCCTACGAGCAGTACTTC

clone_size: -
v_call: TRBV20-1
d_call: -
j_call: TRBJ2-5
cdr3_aa: CSAPLGETQYF
cdr3_nt: TGCAGTGCCCCGCTTGGAGAGACCCAGTACTTC

clone_size: -
v_call: TRBV6-1
d_call: -
j_call: TRBJ1-1
cdr3_aa: CASRGIELRTEAFF
cdr3_nt: TGTGCCAGCAGGGGTATCGAGCTGAGGACTGAAGCTTTCTTT

clone_size: -
v_call: TRBV18
d_call: -
j_call: TRBJ2-3
cdr3_aa: CASSPKNPSTDTQYF
cdr3_nt: TGTGCCAGCTCACCTAAAAATCCTAGCACAGATACGCAGTATTTT

clone_size: -
v_call: TRBV15
d_call: -
j_call: TRBJ1-2
cdr3_aa: CATSRGGSTGRNYGYTF
cdr3_nt: TGTGCCACCAGCAGAGGGGGGTCGACAGGAAGGAACTATGGCTACACCTTC

clone_size: -
v_call: TRBV6-6
d_call: -
j_call: TRBJ2-7
cdr3_aa: CASSSGGNEQYF
cdr3_nt: TGTGCCAGCAGTTCCGGGGGTAACGAGCAGTACTTC

clone_size: once
v_call: TRBV9
d_call: -
j_call: TRBJ1-2
cdr3_aa: CASSAGVHYGYTF
cdr3_nt: TGTGCCAGCAGCGCAGGGGTCCACTATGGCTACACCTTC

clone_size: -
v_call: TRBV14
d_call: TRBD1
j_call: TRBJ1-1
cdr3_aa: CASSPDRGMAEAFF
cdr3_nt: TGTGCCAGCAGTCCCGACAGGGGGATGGCTGAAGCTTTCTTT

clone_size: -
v_call: TRBV27
d_call: -
j_call: TRBJ1-6
cdr3_aa: CASSLEPRDNSPLHF
cdr3_nt: TGTGCCAGCAGTTTAGAACCACGCGATAATTCACCCCTCCACTTT

clone_size: -
v_call: TRBV7-9
d_call: -
j_call: TRBJ1-2
cdr3_aa: CASSLGEYGYTF
cdr3_nt: TGTGCCAGCAGCTTAGGGGAATATGGCTACACCTTC

clone_size: few
v_call: TRBV28
d_call: -
j_call: TRBJ2-7
cdr3_aa: CASSLYPRQLPSYEQYF
cdr3_nt: TGTGCCAGCAGTTTATACCCCAGACAGCTCCCGTCCTACGAGCAGTACTTC

clone_size: -
v_call: TRBV13
d_call: -
j_call: TRBJ2-7
cdr3_aa: CASSFSSMESEQYF
cdr3_nt: TGTGCCAGCAGCTTTTCCTCCATGGAATCCGAGCAGTACTTC

clone_size: -
v_call: TRBV5-6
d_call: -
j_call: TRBJ1-3
cdr3_aa: CASNTGGAGNTIYF
cdr3_nt: TGTGCCAGCAACACGGGGGGTGCTGGAAACACCATATATTTT

clone_size: -
v_call: TRBV20-1
d_call: -
j_call: TRBJ1-1
cdr3_aa: CSAREGGAFF
cdr3_nt: TGCAGTGCTAGAGAAGGGGGAGCTTTCTTT

clone_size: -
v_call: TRBV5-4
d_call: -
j_call: TRBJ2-5
cdr3_aa: CASSLVAITGSETQYF
cdr3_nt: TGTGCCAGCAGCTTGGTGGCAATAACAGGGTCGGAGACCCAGTACTTC

clone_size: -
v_call: TRBV11-2
d_call: -
j_call: TRBJ2-7
cdr3_aa: CASSLETFGEQYF
cdr3_nt: TGTGCCAGCAGCTTAGAAACGTTCGGAGAGCAGTACTTC

clone_size: -
v_call: TRBV5-1
d_call: TRBD1
j_call: TRBJ1-5
cdr3_aa: CASSLNRGPNQPQHF
cdr3_nt: TGCGCCAGCAGCTTAAACAGGGGGCCCAATCAGCCCCAGCATTTT

clone_size: -
v_call: TRBV29-1
d_call: -
j_call: TRBJ2-1
cdr3_aa: CSFLGAPTYNEQFF
cdr3_nt: TGCAGCTTCCTCGGGGCGCCAACTTACAATGAGCAGTTCTTC

clone_size: -
v_call: TRBV19
d_call: -
j_call: TRBJ2-2
cdr3_aa: CASSTQAGGELFF
cdr3_nt: TGTGCCAGTAGTACCCAAGCAGGCGGGGAGCTGTTTTTT

clone_size: -
v_call: TRBV20-1
d_call: -
j_call: TRBJ1-3
cdr3_aa: CLGVGNTIYF
cdr3_nt: TGCCTTGGGGTTGGAAACACCATATATTTT

clone_size: -
v_call: TRBV5-1
d_call: -
j_call: TRBJ1-1
cdr3_aa: CASSLGEVVWNTEAFF
cdr3_nt: TGCGCCAGCAGCTTGGGGGAGGTCGTGTGGAACACTGAAGCTTTCTTT

clone_size: few
v_call: TRBV2
d_call: -
j_call: TRBJ1-6
cdr3_aa: CASIKDRNSPLHF
cdr3_nt: TGTGCCAGCATCAAGGACAGAAATTCACCCCTCCACTTT

clone_size: once
v_call: TRBV10-3
d_call: -
j_call: TRBJ1-6
cdr3_aa: CAISNGQHNSPLHF
cdr3_nt: TGTGCCATCAGTAACGGACAGCATAATTCACCCCTCCACTTT

clone_size: -
v_call: TRBV21-1
d_call: -
j_call: TRBJ2-5
cdr3_aa: CASSKGLRRGRVETQYF
cdr3_nt: TGTGCCAGCAGCAAAGGGTTGAGGCGGGGGCGGGTGGAGACCCAGTACTTC

clone_size: -
v_call: TRBV7-2
d_call: -
j_call: TRBJ2-3
cdr3_aa: CASSLWDSTDTQYF
cdr3_nt: TGTGCCAGCAGCTTATGGGACAGCACAGATACGCAGTATTTT

clone_size: -
v_call: TRBV7-8
d_call: TRBD1
j_call: TRBJ1-6
cdr3_aa: CASSLDRVSPLHF
cdr3_nt: TGTGCCAGCAGCCTGGACAGGGTATCACCCCTCCACTTT

clone_size: -
v_call: TRBV5-1
d_call: -
j_call: TRBJ2-7
cdr3_aa: CASSSRDTSIEQYF
cdr3_nt: TGCGCCAGCAGCTCCCGGGACACCTCTATCGAGCAGTACTTC

clone_size: -
v_call: TRBV30
d_call: TRBD2
j_call: TRBJ2-7
cdr3_aa: CAWSVRWGLASDEQYF
cdr3_nt: TGTGCCTGGAGTGTAAGGTGGGGACTAGCTTCAGACGAGCAGTACTTC

clone_size: -
v_call: TRBV20-1
d_call: -
j_call: TRBJ2-3
cdr3_aa: CSAQIADTQYF
cdr3_nt: TGCAGTGCTCAGATCGCAGATACGCAGTATTTT

clone_size: -
v_call: TRBV6-5
d_call: -
j_call: TRBJ2-7
cdr3_aa: CASSYSNRVGEQYF
cdr3_nt: TGTGCCAGCAGTTACTCGAATAGGGTTGGCGAGCAGTACTTC

clone_size: -
v_call: TRBV19
d_call: TRBD2
j_call: TRBJ2-1
cdr3_aa: CASSPGTSSWVNEQFF
cdr3_nt: TGTGCCAGTAGCCCAGGGACTAGCAGTTGGGTCAATGAGCAGTTCTTC

clone_size: -
v_call: TRBV5-4
d_call: -
j_call: TRBJ2-4
cdr3_aa: CASSPEEGLVNIQYF
cdr3_nt: TGTGCCAGCAGCCCCGAGGAGGGGTTGGTGAACATTCAGTACTTC

clone_size: once
v_call: TRBV6-1
d_call: -
j_call: TRBJ1-4
cdr3_aa: CASSPAGKTNEKLFF
cdr3_nt: TGTGCCAGCAGTCCAGCGGGGAAGACTAATGAAAAACTGTTTTTT

clone_size: -
v_call: TRBV9
d_call: -
j_call: TRBJ1-6
cdr3_aa: CASSVGSLSSYNSPLHF
cdr3_nt: TGTGCCAGCAGCGTAGGGAGCCTGAGCTCCTATAATTCACCCCTCCACTTT

clone_size: -
v_call: TRBV25-1
d_call: -
j_call: TRBJ1-1
cdr3_aa: CASSPSGFAPEAFF
cdr3_nt: TGTGCCAGCAGTCCCTCAGGTTTTGCTCCTGAAGCTTTCTTT

clone_size: -
v_call: TRBV7-9
d_call: -
j_call: TRBJ1-3
cdr3_aa: CASSLIAPVLGGNTIYF
cdr3_nt: TGTGCCAGCAGCTTAATTGCCCCGGTTTTAGGTGGAAACACCATATATTTT

clone_size: few
v_call: TRBV7-3
d_call: TRBD2
j_call: TRBJ2-1
cdr3_aa: CASSPYSGRVNEQFF
cdr3_nt: TGTGCCAGCAGCCCATATAGCGGGAGGGTCAATGAGCAGTTCTTC

clone_size: -
v_call: TRBV28
d_call: -
j_call: TRBJ1-5
cdr3_aa: CASSPTGGISNQPQHF
cdr3_nt: TGTGCCAGCAGCCCCACGGGCGGGATTAGCAATCAGCCCCAGCATTTT

clone_size: -
v_call: TRBV9
d_call: -
j_call: TRBJ2-2
cdr3_aa: CASSVTGHSTGELFF
cdr3_nt: TGTGCCAGCAGCGTAACGGGACATTCCACCGGGGAGCTGTTTTTT

clone_size: -
v_call: TRBV7-9
d_call: -
j_call: TRBJ1-2
cdr3_aa: CASSLDGSSDYGYTF
cdr3_nt: TGTGCCAGCAGCTTAGACGGAAGCAGCGACTATGGCTACACCTTC

clone_size: -
v_call: TRBV28
d_call: -
j_call: TRBJ1-4
cdr3_aa: CASRSGRDIRLFF
cdr3_nt: TGTGCCAGCAGATCCGGACGGGACATAAGGCTGTTTTTT

clone_size: -
v_call: TRBV12-5
d_call: TRBD1
j_call: TRBJ1-5
cdr3_aa: CASGFTDRWQPQHF
cdr3_nt: TGTGCTAGTGGTTTTACGGACAGGTGGCAGCCCCAGCATTTT

clone_size: once
v_call: TRBV6-4
d_call: -
j_call: TRBJ2-2
cdr3_aa: CASSDSVTGELFF
cdr3_nt: TGTGCCAGCAGTGACAGTGTAACCGGGGAGCTGTTTTTT

clone_size: -
v_call: TRBV13
d_call: -
j_call: TRBJ1-1
cdr3_aa: CASSLAGMNTEAFF
cdr3_nt: TGTGCCAGCAGCTTAGCGGGGATGAACACTGAAGCTTTCTTT

clone_size: -
v_call: TRBV9
d_call: -
j_call: TRBJ2-5
cdr3_aa: CASSVEGYQETQYF
cdr3_nt: TGTGCCAGCAGCGTAGAGGGGTACCAAGAGACCCAGTACTTC

clone_size: -
v_call: TRBV30
d_call: TRBD1
j_call: TRBJ1-6
cdr3_aa: CAWRPQGANSPLHF
cdr3_nt: TGTGCCTGGAGACCACAGGGGGCGAATTCACCCCTTCACTTT

clone_size: -
v_call: TRBV2
d_call: -
j_call: TRBJ1-6
cdr3_aa: CASSITAGSPLHF
cdr3_nt: TGTGCCAGCAGTATAACAGCGGGTTCACCCCTCCATTTT

clone_size: -
v_call: TRBV25-1
d_call: TRBD1
j_call: TRBJ1-1
cdr3_aa: CASRRQGALTEAFF
cdr3_nt: TGTGCCAGCAGGAGACAGGGGGCTCTCACTGAAGCTTTCTTT

clone_size: -
v_call: TRBV7-2
d_call: -
j_call: TRBJ1-2
cdr3_aa: CASNDTIIYTF
cdr3_nt: TGTGCCAGCAACGATACAATCATCTACACCTTC